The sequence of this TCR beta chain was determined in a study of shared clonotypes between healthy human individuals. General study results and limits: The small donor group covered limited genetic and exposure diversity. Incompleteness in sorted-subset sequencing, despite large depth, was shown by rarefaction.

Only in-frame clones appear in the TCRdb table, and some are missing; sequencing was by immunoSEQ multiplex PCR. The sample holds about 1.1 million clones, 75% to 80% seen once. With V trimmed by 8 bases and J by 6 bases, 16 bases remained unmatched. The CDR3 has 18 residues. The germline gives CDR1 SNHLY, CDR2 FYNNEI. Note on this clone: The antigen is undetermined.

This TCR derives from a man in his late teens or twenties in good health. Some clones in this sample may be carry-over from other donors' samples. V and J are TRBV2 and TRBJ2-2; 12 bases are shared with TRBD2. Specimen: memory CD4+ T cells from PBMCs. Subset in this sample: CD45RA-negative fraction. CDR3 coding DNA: TGTGCCAGCCGATACGCCCGACTAGCGGGAGATCGAGCCGGGGAGCTGTTTTTT. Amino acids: CASRYARLAGDRAGELFF.